The 18 T cell receptor beta chains below were found in one sample sequenced in a study of PD-1 blockade in classical Hodgkin lymphoma. Time point denoted: newly diagnosed, previously untreated cHL patient sample. Repertoires were generated with immunoSEQ multiplex PCR, while TCRdb's copy carries only in-frame clones and drops some. Altogether around 26,000 clones are present, 94% being singletons, with the ten largest covering less than 5%. Source material: peripheral blood mononuclear cells (PBMCs). The receptor set was obtained from a human donor with classical Hodgkin lymphoma.

CDR3 nucleotides: TGTGCCAGCAGCTTGGACGGGGAAACCGAGCCCCAGCATTTT. Translated, it gives CASSLDGETEPQHF. This sequence joins TRBV5-4 and TRBJ1-5; D is unclear. CDR3 length: 14 amino acids. Germline V lookup: CDR1 SGHNT, CDR2 YYREEE (reference sequence). Trimming took 0 bases from V and 8 from J, leaving 12 bases between them. The whole variable domain, filled in from reference TRBV5-4 and TRBJ1-5, reads ETGVTQSPTHLIKTRGQQVTLRCSSQSGHNTVSWYQQALGQGPQFIFQYYREEENGRGNFPPRFSGLQFPNYSSELNVNALELDDSALYLCASSLDGETEPQHFGDGTRLSIL.

The CDR3 sequence is CASSSCTDTQYF. CDR3 sequence (DNA): TGTGCCAGCAGCTCCTGCACAGATACGCAGTATTTT. The chain carries TRBV21-1 and TRBJ2-3; the table's TRBD2 call for D was not verified on the DNA. TRBV21-1 is a recognized pseudogene. The CDR3 spans 12 residues.

In nucleotides, the CDR3 is TGCGCCAGCAGAAGGGACAGATTCCGGGATGAGCAGTTCTTC. Residues: CASRRDRFRDEQFF. This chain connects TRBV5-1 to TRBJ2-1, with 7 bases identical to TRBD1. The V segment lost 5 bases and the J segment 8 bases; nucleotides outside the gene matches: 10. Germline V gene lookup returns CDR1 SGHRS and CDR2 YFSETQ. The CDR3 is made up of 14 amino acids.

This clone is a singleton in its sample. This chain links TRBV7-9 with TRBJ1-2, with 7 bases fitting TRBD1. Germline CDR1 SEHNR, CDR2 FQNEAQ (reference sequence). J was trimmed by 0 bases and V by 6 bases; bases with no gene match: 7. The CDR3 covers 15 residues. CDR3 coding DNA: TGTGCCAGCAGTTCAGGGGGGTCTACTAACTATGGCTACACCTTC. Its translation is CASSSGGSTNYGYTF.

The chain uses TRBV27 and TRBJ1-1; TRBD1 might be the D (6 bases). V lost 11 bases and J 5 bases, leaving 12 bases between the germline ends. This CDR3 spans 11 amino acids. Per the germline V gene, CDR1 is MNHEY and CDR2 is SMNVEV (reference sequence). The CDR3 nucleotides are TGTGCCGTCGAAGGGGGAACTGAAGCTTTCTTT. Residues: CAVEGGTEAFF.

CDR3 sequence: CASSTWGGRGYTF. The CDR3 DNA follows: TGTGCCAGCAGTACCTGGGGGGGCCGTGGCTACACCTTC. This chain uses TRBV28 with TRBJ1-2; D possibly corresponds to TRBD1 (6 bases). Germline V gene lookup returns CDR1 MDHEN and CDR2 SYDVKM. The V end lost 5 bases, the J end lost 7 bases, and 14 bases lay between the germline ends. This CDR3 spans 13 amino acids.

The chain carries TRBV28 and TRBJ1-1, with D perhaps TRBD1 (6 bases). Trimming shortened V by 10 bases and J by 5 bases, and 11 bases separated the two germline ends. The CDR3 has 11 residues. Germline lookup yields CDR1 MDHEN and CDR2 SYDVKM. CDR3 protein: CATGVRTEAFF. The CDR3 coding sequence is TGTGCCACAGGGGTTCGGACTGAAGCTTTCTTT.

In its sample, this clone was seen once. The CDR3 protein is CASSPVGRTGSYGGNTIYF. In nucleotides, the CDR3 is TGCGCCAGCAGCCCGGTGGGCCGGACAGGTTCTTACGGGGGAAACACCATATATTTT. The V call is TRBV5-1, the J call TRBJ1-3; 7 bases agree with TRBD1. The length of the CDR3 is 19 residues. With V trimmed by 4 bases and J by 4 bases, 20 bases remained unmatched. Germline assignment: CDR1 SGHRS and CDR2 YFSETQ. Combining the CDR3 with reference TRBV5-1 and TRBJ1-3 gives the whole variable domain KAGVTQTPRYLIKTRGQQVTLSCSPISGHRSVSWYQQTPGQGLQFLFEYFSETQRNKGNFPGRFSGRQFSNSRSEMNVSTLELGDSALYLCASSPVGRTGSYGGNTIYFGEGSWLTVV.

The genes are TRBV4-2 and TRBJ2-1; the D is unclear. Germline lookup yields CDR1 LGHNA and CDR2 YNFKEQ. Trimming removed 5 bases at V and 8 bases at J, with 16 bases between. The CDR3 loop spans 14 amino acids. The CDR3 bases are TGTGCCAGCAGCGCGACAACCCGGCGTGATGAGCAGTTCTTC. It encodes CASSATTRRDEQFF.

This chain connects TRBV25-1 to TRBJ1-4; 8 bases align to TRBD1. CDR1 is MGHDK, CDR2 SYGVNS, per germline. This CDR3 region has 15 residues. V lost 4 bases, J lost 3 bases, and 4 bases stayed unmatched. The CDR3 sequence is CASSVRTGSNEKLFF. The DNA for the CDR3 is TGTGCCAGCAGTGTTCGGACAGGGTCTAATGAAAAACTGTTTTTT.

The rearrangement joins TRBV5-1 to TRBJ2-3; 9 positions match TRBD2. The germline CDR1 and CDR2 sequences are SGHRS and YFSETQ. With V trimmed by 4 bases and J by 0 bases, 12 bases remained unmatched. The CDR3 is 18 amino acids. DNA for the CDR3: TGCGCCAGCAGCCCTGTGTTAGCGGGGGTCGCTAGCACAGATACGCAGTATTTT. It is translated as CASSPVLAGVASTDTQYF.

The chain combines TRBV7-9 with TRBJ2-5, with D tentatively TRBD2 (5 bases). CDR1 and CDR2 from the germline V gene are SEHNR and FQNEAQ (reference sequence). V was pared by 1 base and J by 3 bases, with 21 bases between. The CDR3 is made up of 18 amino acids. The CDR3: CASSLGRVPGWGEETQYF. CDR3 DNA sequence: TGTGCCAGCAGCTTAGGTCGCGTTCCGGGTTGGGGAGAAGAGACCCAGTACTTC.

The chain carries TRBV9 and TRBJ2-5; D may be TRBD2 (6 bases). From germline, CDR1 is SGDLS and CDR2 YYNGEE. V was shortened by 0 bases and J by 5 bases, with 14 bases between the two germline ends. This CDR3 contains 15 residues. Here the CDR3 reads CASSVVPGAVETQYF. In DNA form, the CDR3 reads TGTGCCAGCAGCGTAGTGCCGGGAGCTGTGGAGACCCAGTACTTC.

Notes on this clone: The limits of the CDR3 on the DNA are not certain, so only TCRdb's listed CDR3 is given. V and J are TRBV27 and TRBJ2-3; the D call of TRBD2 is as the table states it, not checked on the DNA. The CDR3 comprises 14 residues, both ends counted. Germline CDR1 MNHEY, CDR2 SMNVEV (reference sequence). This CDR3 is CASSTSTSTDTQYF.

This chain links TRBV7-3 with TRBJ1-6, with a weak D call TRBD1 (6 bases). This CDR3 has 20 amino acids. The V gene lost 4 bases and the J gene lost 2 bases, with 24 bases spanning the gap. Germline assignment: CDR1 SGHTA and CDR2 FQGTGA. The CDR3 loop reads CASSYANSHRVGTYNSPLHF. DNA for the CDR3: TGTGCCAGCAGCTACGCTAACTCACACAGGGTTGGGACCTATAATTCACCCCTCCACTTT. Drawing the rest from reference TRBV7-3 and TRBJ1-6, the complete variable domain is GAGVSQTPSNKVTEKGKYVELRCDPISGHTALYWYRQSLGQGPEFLIYFQGTGAADDSGLPNDRFFAVRPEGSVSTLKIQRTERGDSAVYLCASSYANSHRVGTYNSPLHFGNGTRLTVT.

This clone was counted only a few times. The rearrangement uses TRBV5-6 and TRBJ2-5; D is unclear. Trimming stripped 0 bases from V and 5 bases from J, with 11 bases between. Per the germline V gene, CDR1 is SGHDT and CDR2 is YYEEEE. This CDR3 is built from 14 residues. CDR3 in amino acids: CASSLAGVAETQYF. The CDR3 nucleotides are TGTGCCAGCAGCTTGGCTGGGGTGGCGGAGACCCAGTACTTC.

This chain links TRBV5-6 with TRBJ2-1; 8 bases line up with TRBD2. The V gene's germline CDR1 is SGHDT and CDR2 YYEEEE. V shed 4 bases, J shed 5 bases, and the junction held 11 bases outside the gene matches. The CDR3 is 16 residues long. As DNA, the CDR3 is TGTGCCAGCAGCCACCCCGGGACTAGGGACCACAATGAGCAGTTCTTC. This translates into CASSHPGTRDHNEQFF. Using reference TRBV5-6 and TRBJ2-1 for the parts outside the CDR3, the full variable domain is DAGVTQSPTHLIKTRGQQVTLRCSPKSGHDTVSWYQQALGQGPQFIFQYYEEEERQRGNFPDRFSGHQFPNYSSELNVNALLLGDSALYLCASSHPGTRDHNEQFFGPGTRLTVL.

The CDR3, as DNA: TGCAGCTCTTGGGCCGGGGATCGAGGCTACACCTTC. It encodes CSSWAGDRGYTF. The rearrangement uses TRBV29-1 and TRBJ1-2; the D is unclear. V dropped 8 bases and J dropped 8 bases, with 18 bases sitting between them. CDR1 and CDR2 (germline): SQVTM, ANQGSEA. This CDR3 region has 12 residues.